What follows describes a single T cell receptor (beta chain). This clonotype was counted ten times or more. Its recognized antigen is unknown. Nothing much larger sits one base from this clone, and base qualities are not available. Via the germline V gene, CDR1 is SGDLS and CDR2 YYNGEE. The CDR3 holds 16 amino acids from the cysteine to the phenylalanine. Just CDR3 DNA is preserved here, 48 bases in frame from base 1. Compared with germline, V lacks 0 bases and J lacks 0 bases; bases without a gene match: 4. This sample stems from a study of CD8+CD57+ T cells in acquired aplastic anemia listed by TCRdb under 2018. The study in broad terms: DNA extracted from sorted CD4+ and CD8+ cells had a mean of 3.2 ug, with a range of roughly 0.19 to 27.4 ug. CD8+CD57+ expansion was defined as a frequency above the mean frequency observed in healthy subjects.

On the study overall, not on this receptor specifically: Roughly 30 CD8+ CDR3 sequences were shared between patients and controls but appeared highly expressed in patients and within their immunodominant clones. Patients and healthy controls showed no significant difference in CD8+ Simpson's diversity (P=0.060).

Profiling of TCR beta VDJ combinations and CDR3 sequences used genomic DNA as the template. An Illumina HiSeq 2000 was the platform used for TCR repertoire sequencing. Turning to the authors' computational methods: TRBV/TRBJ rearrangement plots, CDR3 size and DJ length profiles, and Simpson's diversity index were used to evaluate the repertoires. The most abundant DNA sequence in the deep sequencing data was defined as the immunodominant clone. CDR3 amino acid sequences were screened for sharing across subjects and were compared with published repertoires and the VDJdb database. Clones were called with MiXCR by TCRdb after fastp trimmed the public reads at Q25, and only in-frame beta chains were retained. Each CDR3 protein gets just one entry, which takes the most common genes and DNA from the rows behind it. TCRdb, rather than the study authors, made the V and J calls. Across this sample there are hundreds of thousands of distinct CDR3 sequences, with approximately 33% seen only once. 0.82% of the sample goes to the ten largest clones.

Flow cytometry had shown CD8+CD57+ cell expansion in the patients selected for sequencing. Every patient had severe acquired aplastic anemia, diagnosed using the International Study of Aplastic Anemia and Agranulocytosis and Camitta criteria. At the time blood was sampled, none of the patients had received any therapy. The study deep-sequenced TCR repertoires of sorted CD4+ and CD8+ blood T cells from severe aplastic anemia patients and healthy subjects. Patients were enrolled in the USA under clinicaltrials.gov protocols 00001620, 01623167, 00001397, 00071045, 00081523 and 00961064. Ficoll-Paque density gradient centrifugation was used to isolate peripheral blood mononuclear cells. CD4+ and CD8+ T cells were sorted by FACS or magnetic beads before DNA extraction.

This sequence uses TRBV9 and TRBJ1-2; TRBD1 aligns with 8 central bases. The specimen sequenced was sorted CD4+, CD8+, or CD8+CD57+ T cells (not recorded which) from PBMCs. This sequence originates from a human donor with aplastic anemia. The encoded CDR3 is CASSVATGGTNYGYTF. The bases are TGTGCCAGCAGCGTAGCTACAGGGGGGACTAACTATGGCTACACCTTC.